The present TCR beta chain was sequenced within a study of T cell changes during pregnancy in multiple sclerosis. This clone appeared a single time. V was shortened by 4 bases and J by 5 bases, with 15 bases between the two germline ends. Germline V gives CDR1 SGDLS, CDR2 YYNGEE. The CDR3 contains 14 residues. The repertoire was sequenced with immunoSEQ multiplex PCR; TCRdb's copy has only in-frame clones and lacks some. The sample consists of some 80,000 clones, over 90% of them appearing once. The chain employs TRBV9 and TRBJ1-2, with D maybe TRBD1 (5 bases). The receptor was derived from a female donor with multiple sclerosis, enrolled in a pregnancy study. The material sequenced was peripheral blood, taken in the third trimester of pregnancy. The CDR3 protein is CASSLDSSFYGYTF. CDR3 DNA sequence: TGTGCCAGCAGCCTAGACAGCTCCTTTTATGGCTACACCTTC. Full variable domain (outside the CDR3, taken from reference TRBV9 and TRBJ1-2): DSGVTQTPKHLITATGQRVTLRCSPRSGDLSVYWYQQSLDQGLQFLIQYYNGEERAKGNILERFSAQQFPDLHSELNLSSLELGDSALYFCASSLDSSFYGYTFGSGTRLTVV.